A single sample is the source of the 29 T cell receptor beta chains below, sequenced in a study of Ad26.COV2.S vaccination and SARS-CoV-2 variants. Some clones are missing from TCRdb's copy, which holds only in-frame ones; the method was immunoSEQ multiplex PCR. This table has fewer than 500,000 clones, roughly 89% appearing once. Noted treatment: roughly 19 received Ad26.COV2.S at low or high dose, single or two shots; about 5 received placebo; per-sample allocation not given. The samples date from day 63 after the first vaccine or placebo injection. The sequences come from peripheral blood, collected in a trial of Ad26.COV2.S vaccine versus placebo. These receptor sequences come from a person between 18 and 59 years old who received the Ad26.COV2.S COVID-19 vaccine or a placebo.

CDR3: CASSRRPATNEKLFF. The CDR3 region has the DNA TGTGCCAGCAGCCGCCGTCCTGCAACTAATGAAAAACTGTTTTTT. The rearrangement uses TRBV27 and TRBJ1-4; D gene uncertain. The CDR3 is 15 amino acids. CDR1 MNHEY and CDR2 SMNVEV come from the germline V gene (reference sequence). The germline V and J ends were trimmed by 6 bases and 0 bases, with 11 bases remaining between them.

The CDR3 region is CASSSGPLPQHF. In DNA, the CDR3 is TGTGCCAGCAGTTCGGGCCCCCTGCCCCAGCATTTT. The chain has TRBV28 and TRBJ1-5; D gene uncertain. CDR1 is MDHEN, CDR2 SYDVKM, per germline. Trimming shortened V by 4 bases and J by 9 bases, and 10 bases separated the two germline ends. The CDR3 is 12 amino acids.

The rearrangement links TRBV9 to TRBJ2-2, with 10 bases fitting TRBD2. CDR1 SGDLS and CDR2 YYNGEE come from the germline V gene. The CDR3 spans 17 residues. V dropped 4 bases and J dropped 5; count of bases not matched to a gene: 11. The CDR3 nucleotides are TGTGCCAGCAGCACCTCCCCGGGACTAGCGTCTACCGGGGAGCTGTTTTTT. Translating gives CASSTSPGLASTGELFF.

The chain recombines TRBV6-6 with TRBJ2-4; 14 positions agree with TRBD2. The CDR3 contains 17 residues. V shed 5 bases and J 9 bases; nucleotides not matched to a gene: 12. Looked up from germline, CDR1 is MNHNY and CDR2 is SVGAGI (reference sequence). Written as DNA, the CDR3 is TGTGCCAGCAGTCCCCTAGTGACTAGCGGGGGGGCGGGCATTCAGTACTTC. It codes for CASSPLVTSGGAGIQYF.

J is TRBJ1-3 and V is TRBV30; D is unresolved. The ends were cut back, 3 bases at V and 1 base at J, with 10 bases in the middle. Germline V gives CDR1 GTSNPN, CDR2 SVGIG (reference sequence). The CDR3 is 14 amino acids. The CDR3 DNA follows: TGTGCCTGGAGACCGGACGTTTCTGGAAACACCATATATTTT. Translated: CAWRPDVSGNTIYF. The whole variable domain, remainder taken from reference TRBV30 and TRBJ1-3, is SQTIHQWPATLVQPVGSPLSLECTVEGTSNPNLYWYRQAAGRGLQLLFYSVGIGQISSEVPQNLSASRPQDRQFILSSKKLLLSDSGFYLCAWRPDVSGNTIYFGEGSWLTVV.

This rearrangement joins TRBV4-2 to TRBJ2-1; 7 bases match TRBD2. J gave up 10 bases and V 4 bases, and 10 bases lay outside the gene matches. This CDR3 contains 14 residues. CDR1 LGHNA and CDR2 YNFKEQ come from the germline V gene. The CDR3 here is CASSRQGGPGEQFF. Written as DNA, the CDR3 is TGTGCCAGCAGCCGCCAGGGAGGGCCGGGAGAGCAGTTCTTC.

This chain links TRBV7-9 with TRBJ2-3; the match to TRBD2 covers 12 bases. This CDR3 has 18 residues. Germline V gives CDR1 SEHNR, CDR2 FQNEAQ (reference sequence). V gave up 2 bases and J gave up 3 bases; unmatched junction bases: 9. DNA for the CDR3: TGTGCCAGCAGCTTATTAGTTCTAGCGGGGGGGCTGACAGATACGCAGTATTTT. Amino acid sequence: CASSLLVLAGGLTDTQYF.

V usage is TRBV7-2 and J usage is TRBJ2-7; tentative D call: TRBD2 (5 bases). Trimming removed 4 bases from V and 0 bases from J, with 16 bases in between. This CDR3 contains 16 residues. Germline CDR1 and CDR2: SGHTA and FQGNSA. The CDR3 DNA is TGTGCCAGCAGCTCCGGGCCGGGGAAGGCCTCCTACGAGCAGTACTTC. Residues: CASSSGPGKASYEQYF.

The V call is TRBV25-1, the J call TRBJ1-1, with D perhaps matching TRBD1 (6 bases). This CDR3 has 15 amino acids. V was cut by 8 bases and J by 1 base, with 17 bases left in between. Germline-derived CDR1 and CDR2 are MGHDK and SYGVNS. The CDR3 region has the DNA TGTGCCAGCGAGAAGCTGGCGGGGGCGAACACTGAAGCTTTCTTT. This gives the protein CASEKLAGANTEAFF.

The chain is built from TRBV4-1 and TRBJ1-4; D is undetermined. V was clipped by 2 bases and J by 0 bases, with 13 bases between them. Per germline, CDR1 MGHRA and CDR2 YSYEKL. This CDR3 has 17 amino acids. The CDR3 DNA follows: TGCGCCAGCAGCCAAAGGGCAACCACTCCAACTAATGAAAAACTGTTTTTT. It codes for CASSQRATTPTNEKLFF.

The chain has TRBV11-2 and TRBJ2-1, with D uncertain. V was clipped by 5 bases and J by 12 bases, with 5 bases between them. Germline V gene data show CDR1 as SGHAT and CDR2 as FQNNGV. The CDR3 length is 9 residues. CDR3 nucleotide sequence: TGTGCCAGCAGCCAAAGGCAGTTCTTC. Its translation: CASSQRQFF.

The V call is TRBV2, the J call TRBJ2-5, with TRBD1 as a possible D gene (5 bases). The CDR3 spans 12 residues. The germline CDR1 and CDR2 sequences are SNHLY and FYNNEI. Trimming took 6 bases from V and 3 from J, leaving 8 bases between them. DNA for the CDR3: TGTGCCAGCAGAGGCAGGGAAGAGACCCAGTACTTC. It specifies CASRGREETQYF. The full variable domain, its missing parts supplied by reference TRBV2 and TRBJ2-5, is EPEVTQTPSHQVTQMGQEVILRCVPISNHLYFYWYRQILGQKVEFLVSFYNNEISEKSEIFDDQFSVERPDGSNFTLKIRSTKLEDSAMYFCASRGREETQYFGPGTRLLVL.

The chain joins TRBV7-8 to TRBJ2-5; 8 bases map to TRBD2. V lost 1 base and J lost 5; bases outside the gene matches: 9. This CDR3 comprises 16 residues. Germline CDR1 SGHVS, CDR2 FQNEAQ. The CDR3 sequence: CASSLVDSGIRETQYF. The CDR3, as DNA: TGTGCCAGCAGCTTAGTGGATAGCGGGATCCGGGAGACCCAGTACTTC. Looking up the rest from reference TRBV7-8 and TRBJ2-5 gives the full variable domain: GAGVSQSPRYKVAKRGQDVALRCDPISGHVSLFWYQQALGQGPEFLTYFQNEAQLDKSGLPSDRFFAERPEGSVSTLKIQRTQQEDSAVYLCASSLVDSGIRETQYFGPGTRLLVL.

The sample holds many counts of this clone. This chain connects TRBV2 to TRBJ1-6; D possibly corresponds to TRBD1 (6 bases). V was clipped by 7 bases and J by 6 bases, with 16 bases between them. This CDR3 has 15 residues. Germline V gene data show CDR1 as SNHLY and CDR2 as FYNNEI. The CDR3 DNA follows: TGTGCCAGCACTGGACAGCTTGTGGGTAATTCACCCCTCCACTTT. Translated: CASTGQLVGNSPLHF.

The gene calls are TRBV27 and TRBJ1-4, with unresolved D. CDR3 length: 13 residues. V was pared by 3 bases and J by 5 bases, with 7 bases between. CDR1 is MNHEY, CDR2 SMNVEV, per germline (reference sequence). The CDR3 DNA follows: TGTGCCAGCAGTTTGAAAAGAAATGAAAAACTGTTTTTT. Its protein is CASSLKRNEKLFF.

CDR3 in amino acids: CASSQNRGAYNEQFF. CDR3 DNA: TGTGCCAGCTCACAGAACAGGGGAGCCTACAATGAGCAGTTCTTC. The V and J genes are TRBV18 and TRBJ2-1; the match to TRBD1 covers 7 bases. With V trimmed by 4 bases and J by 2 bases, 5 bases remained unmatched. The V gene's germline CDR1 is KGHSH and CDR2 LQKENI. CDR3 length equals 15 residues.

The V call is TRBV5-1, the J call TRBJ1-1, with TRBD1 matching over 8 bases. The CDR3 spans 15 residues. J lost 1 base, V lost 1 base, and 3 bases had no gene match. Germline loops: CDR1 SGHRS, CDR2 YFSETQ. The CDR3 DNA is TGCGCCAGCAGCTTGCTGGACAGGGCGAACACTGAAGCTTTCTTT. It translates to CASSLLDRANTEAFF.

The CDR3 protein is CASSFGNSYNEQFF. The CDR3 DNA sequence: TGTGCCAGCAGCTTCGGGAACTCCTACAATGAGCAGTTCTTC. The chain carries TRBV5-5 and TRBJ2-1; D might be TRBD2 (5 bases). CDR3 length equals 14 residues. The V and J ends lost 2 bases and 0 bases respectively, with 6 bases between them. From germline, CDR1 is SGHKS and CDR2 YYEKEE (reference sequence).

This clone occurred once. CDR3 sequence (DNA): TGTGCCAGCAGTTCCCCGGGGCAGGGGGCGTGGGTCACCTTC. Translation: CASSSPGQGAWVTF. The chain is built from TRBV28 and TRBJ1-2; 8 nucleotides line up with TRBD1. This CDR3 has 14 amino acids. The V and J ends lost 4 bases and 13 bases, in that order; junction bases with no gene match: 14. Germline lookup yields CDR1 MDHEN and CDR2 SYDVKM.

This clone appeared a single time. The gene calls are TRBV2 and TRBJ1-1; 7 bases agree with TRBD1. The junction had 3 bases not matched to a gene; V was cut back by 6 bases and J by 5 bases. The germline V gene has CDR1 SNHLY and CDR2 FYNNEI. The CDR3 spans 12 residues. CDR3 DNA: TGTGCCAGCAGATTGGGACAGACTGAAGCTTTCTTT. This encodes CASRLGQTEAFF.

The genes are TRBV19 and TRBJ2-7; 8 bases are a match to TRBD2. This CDR3 contains 14 residues. From germline, CDR1 is LNHDA and CDR2 SQIVND (reference sequence). The J segment lost 3 bases and the V segment lost 4 bases, leaving 5 bases of the junction unmatched. The CDR3 DNA sequence: TGTGCCAGTAGTACCGGGGGGGCCGTCTACGAGCAGTACTTC. It yields the protein CASSTGGAVYEQYF.

J is TRBJ2-2 and V is TRBV7-2, with D possibly matching TRBD1 (6 bases). V lost 3 bases, J lost 7 bases, and 12 bases lay in between. Per the germline V gene, CDR1 is SGHTA and CDR2 is FQGNSA. CDR3 length: 14 residues. Here the CDR3 reads CASSFHSGDGELFF. The DNA for the CDR3 is TGTGCCAGCAGCTTCCATTCAGGGGACGGGGAGCTGTTTTTT.

This chain joins TRBV29-1 and TRBJ2-3, with 16 bases that match TRBD2. Trimming cost V 6 bases and J 14 bases; bases outside gene matches: 11. Per the germline V gene, CDR1 is SQVTM and CDR2 is ANQGSEA. CDR3 length: 14 residues. The CDR3 is CSVDQGLAGGLTYF. For the CDR3, the DNA is TGCAGCGTGGACCAGGGACTAGCGGGGGGGCTAACGTATTTT.

V usage is TRBV19 and J usage is TRBJ1-3, with a weak D call TRBD1 (5 bases). The V end lost 3 bases, the J end lost 2 bases, and 11 bases lay between the germline ends. Germline CDR1 LNHDA, CDR2 SQIVND (reference sequence). The CDR3 is 15 residues long. In nucleotides, the CDR3 is TGTGCCAGTAGTATCGGGCAGGGACCTGGAAACACCATATATTTT. Amino acids: CASSIGQGPGNTIYF.

J is TRBJ2-6 and V is TRBV27, with 8 nucleotides matching TRBD2. The CDR3 is 17 amino acids. The ends lost 2 bases at V and 0 bases at J; junction bases unmatched: 3. Germline V gene lookup returns CDR1 MNHEY and CDR2 SMNVEV (reference sequence). CDR3 protein: CASSLTGGGSGANVLTF. In DNA, the CDR3 is TGTGCCAGCAGTTTAACCGGGGGGGGCTCTGGGGCCAACGTCCTGACTTTC.

The V and J genes are TRBV4-3 and TRBJ2-2; D assignment may be TRBD1 or TRBD2 (5 bases each). Germline CDR1 is LGHNA and CDR2 is YSLEER. The CDR3 extends over 17 amino acids. The V gene lost 0 bases and the J gene lost 2 bases, with 13 bases spanning the gap. The CDR3 loop reads CASSQESGTLNTGELFF. CDR3 sequence (DNA): TGCGCCAGCAGCCAAGAATCAGGGACCCTAAACACCGGGGAGCTGTTTTTT.

This clone has a single count. The gene calls are TRBV5-4 and TRBJ2-4, with D hard to call. The CDR3 runs 16 residues. Looked up from germline, CDR1 is SGHNT and CDR2 is YYREEE (reference sequence). The V end was cut by 3 bases, the J end by 7 bases, with 20 bases between. Here the CDR3 reads CASSSPTTPTDNIQYF. CDR3 DNA sequence: TGTGCCAGCAGCTCCCCGACGACTCCTACCGATAACATTCAGTACTTC.

The J gene is TRBJ2-5, the V gene TRBV6-5; no clear D. The germline V gene has CDR1 MNHEY and CDR2 SVGAGI. The V and J ends lost 3 bases and 2 bases respectively, with 7 bases between them. This CDR3 is 13 amino acids long. The CDR3 region has the DNA TGTGCCAGCAGTTATGAGTTACAAGAGACCCAGTACTTC. This translates into CASSYELQETQYF.

The rearrangement joins TRBV19 to TRBJ1-6; no clear D. Deletions cut 3 bases from V and 5 bases from J, with 8 bases between. Looked up from germline, CDR1 is LNHDA and CDR2 is SQIVND (reference sequence). This CDR3 has 14 residues. CDR3 DNA: TGTGCCAGTAGTATCGGCCTGAATAATTCACCCCTCCACTTT. It encodes CASSIGLNNSPLHF.